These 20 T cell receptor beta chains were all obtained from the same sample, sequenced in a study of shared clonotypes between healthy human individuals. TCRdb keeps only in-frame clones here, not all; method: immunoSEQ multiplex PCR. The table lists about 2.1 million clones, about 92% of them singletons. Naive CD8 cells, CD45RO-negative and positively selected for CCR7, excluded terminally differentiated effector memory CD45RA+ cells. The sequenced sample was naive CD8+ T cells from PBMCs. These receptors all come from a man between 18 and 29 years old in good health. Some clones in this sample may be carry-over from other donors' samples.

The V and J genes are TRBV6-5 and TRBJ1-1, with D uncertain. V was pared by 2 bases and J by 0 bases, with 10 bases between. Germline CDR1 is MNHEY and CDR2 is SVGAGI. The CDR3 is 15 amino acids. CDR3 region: CASSYRFGMNTEAFF. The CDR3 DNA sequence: TGTGCCAGCAGTTACCGTTTTGGAATGAACACTGAAGCTTTCTTT.

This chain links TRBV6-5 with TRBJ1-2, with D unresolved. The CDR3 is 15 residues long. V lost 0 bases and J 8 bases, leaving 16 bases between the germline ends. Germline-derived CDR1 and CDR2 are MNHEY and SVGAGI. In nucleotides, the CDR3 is TGTGCCAGCAGTTACTCGAAATTCGGGGTGCAGGGCTACACCTTC. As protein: CASSYSKFGVQGYTF.

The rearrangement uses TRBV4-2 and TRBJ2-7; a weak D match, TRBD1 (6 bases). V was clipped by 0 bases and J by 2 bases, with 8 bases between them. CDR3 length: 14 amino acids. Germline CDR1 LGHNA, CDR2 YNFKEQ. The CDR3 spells CASSQEDSTYEQYF. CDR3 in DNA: TGTGCCAGCAGCCAAGAGGACAGCACCTACGAGCAGTACTTC.

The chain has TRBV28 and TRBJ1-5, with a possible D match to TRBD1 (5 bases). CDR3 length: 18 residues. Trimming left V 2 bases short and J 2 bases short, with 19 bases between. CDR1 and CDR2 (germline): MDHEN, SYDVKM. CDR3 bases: TGTGCCAGCAGTTTAGTAATTGGCCTGGGGACCCGCAATCAGCCCCAGCATTTT. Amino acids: CASSLVIGLGTRNQPQHF. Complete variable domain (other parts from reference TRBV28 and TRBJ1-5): DVKVTQSSRYLVKRTGEKVFLECVQDMDHENMFWYRQDPGLGLRLIYFSYDVKMKEKGDIPEGYSVSREKKERFSLILESASTNQTSMYLCASSLVIGLGTRNQPQHFGDGTRLSIL.

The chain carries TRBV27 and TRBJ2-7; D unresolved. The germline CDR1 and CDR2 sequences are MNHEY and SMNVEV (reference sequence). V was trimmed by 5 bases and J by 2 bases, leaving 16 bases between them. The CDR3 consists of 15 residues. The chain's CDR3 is CASSRGRAGAYEQYF. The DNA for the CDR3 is TGTGCCAGCAGTCGCGGCCGCGCTGGGGCCTACGAGCAGTACTTC.

CDR3 residues: CASSLAGQLSYEQYF. CDR3 in DNA: TGTGCCAGCAGCTTAGCGGGGCAGCTATCCTACGAGCAGTACTTC. V is TRBV7-2 and J is TRBJ2-7; weak D call: TRBD1 (5 bases). V shed 0 bases and J shed 1 base, with 10 bases lying between them. Germline V lookup: CDR1 SGHTA, CDR2 FQGNSA. This CDR3 spans 15 amino acids.

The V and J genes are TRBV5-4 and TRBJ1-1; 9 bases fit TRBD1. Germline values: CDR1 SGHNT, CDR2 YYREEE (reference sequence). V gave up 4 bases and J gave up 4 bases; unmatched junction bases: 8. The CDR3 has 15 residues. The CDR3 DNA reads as TGTGCCAGCAGCCCGATACAGGGGGCCGGCACTGAAGCTTTCTTT. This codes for CASSPIQGAGTEAFF.

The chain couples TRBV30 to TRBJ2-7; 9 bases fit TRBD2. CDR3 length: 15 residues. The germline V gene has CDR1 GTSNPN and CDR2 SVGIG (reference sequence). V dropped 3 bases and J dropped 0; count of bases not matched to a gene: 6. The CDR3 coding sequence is TGTGCCTGGAGGGCTAGCGGGGCAAGCTCCTACGAGCAGTACTTC. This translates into CAWRASGASSYEQYF.

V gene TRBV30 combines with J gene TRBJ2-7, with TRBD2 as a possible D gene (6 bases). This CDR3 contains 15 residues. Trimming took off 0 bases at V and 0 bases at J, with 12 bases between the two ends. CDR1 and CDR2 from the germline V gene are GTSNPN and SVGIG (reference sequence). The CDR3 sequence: CAWSVREGLSYEQYF. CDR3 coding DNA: TGTGCCTGGAGTGTACGCGAGGGACTCTCCTACGAGCAGTACTTC.

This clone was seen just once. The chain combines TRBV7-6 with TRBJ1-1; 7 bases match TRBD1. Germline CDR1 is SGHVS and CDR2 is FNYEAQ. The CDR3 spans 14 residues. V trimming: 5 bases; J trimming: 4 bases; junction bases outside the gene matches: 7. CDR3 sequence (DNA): TGTGCCAGCAGCGTAACAGGGGTTAGCACTGAAGCTTTCTTT. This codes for CASSVTGVSTEAFF. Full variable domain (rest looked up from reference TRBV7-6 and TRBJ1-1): GAGVSQSPRYKVTKRGQDVALRCDPISGHVSLYWYRQALGQGPEFLTYFNYEAQQDKSGLPNDRFSAERPEGSISTLTIQRTEQRDSAMYRCASSVTGVSTEAFFGQGTRLTVV.

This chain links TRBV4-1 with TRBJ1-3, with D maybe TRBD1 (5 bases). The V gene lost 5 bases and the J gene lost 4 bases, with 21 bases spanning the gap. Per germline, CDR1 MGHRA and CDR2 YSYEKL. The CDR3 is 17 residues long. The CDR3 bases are TGCGCCAGCAGCTGGGAGCATGGTTGGGACCGAGGAAACACCATATATTTT. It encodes CASSWEHGWDRGNTIYF.

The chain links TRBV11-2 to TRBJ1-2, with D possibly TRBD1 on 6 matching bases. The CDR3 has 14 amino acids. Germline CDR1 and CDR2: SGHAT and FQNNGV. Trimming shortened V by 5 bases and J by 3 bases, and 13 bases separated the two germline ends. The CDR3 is CASSDRDKDYGYTF. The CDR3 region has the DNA TGTGCCAGCAGCGACCGGGACAAAGACTATGGCTACACCTTC.

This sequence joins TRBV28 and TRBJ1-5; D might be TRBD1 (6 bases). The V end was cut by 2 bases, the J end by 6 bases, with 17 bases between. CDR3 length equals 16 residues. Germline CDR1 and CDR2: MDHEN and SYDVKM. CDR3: CASSLESTGLSQPQHF. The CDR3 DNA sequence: TGTGCCAGCAGTTTAGAATCCACAGGGCTGAGTCAGCCCCAGCATTTT.

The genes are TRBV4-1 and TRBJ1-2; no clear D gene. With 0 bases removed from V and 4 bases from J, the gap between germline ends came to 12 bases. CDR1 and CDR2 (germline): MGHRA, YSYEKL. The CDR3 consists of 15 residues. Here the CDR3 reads CASSQDLRSSYGYTF. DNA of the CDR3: TGCGCCAGCAGCCAAGATCTTAGGAGCTCCTATGGCTACACCTTC.

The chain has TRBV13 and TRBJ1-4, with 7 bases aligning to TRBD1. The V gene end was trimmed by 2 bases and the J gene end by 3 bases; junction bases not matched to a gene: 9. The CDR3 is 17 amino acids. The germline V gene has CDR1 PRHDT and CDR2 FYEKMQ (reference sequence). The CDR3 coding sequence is TGTGCCAGCAGCTTAAGAACAGGGGTTTGGGCTAATGAAAAACTGTTTTTT. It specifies CASSLRTGVWANEKLFF.

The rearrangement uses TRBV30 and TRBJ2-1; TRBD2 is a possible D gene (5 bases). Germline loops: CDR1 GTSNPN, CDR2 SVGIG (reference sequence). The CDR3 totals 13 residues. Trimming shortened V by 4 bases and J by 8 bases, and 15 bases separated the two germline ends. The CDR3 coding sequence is TGTGCCTGGACGGTTGGATACGGGGATGAGCAGTTCTTC. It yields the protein CAWTVGYGDEQFF.

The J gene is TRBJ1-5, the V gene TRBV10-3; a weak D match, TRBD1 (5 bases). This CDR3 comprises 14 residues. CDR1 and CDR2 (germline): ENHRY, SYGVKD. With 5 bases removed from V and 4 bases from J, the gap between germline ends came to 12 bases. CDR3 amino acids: CAISRAGQNQPQHF. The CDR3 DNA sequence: TGTGCCATCAGTCGGGCAGGGCAAAATCAGCCCCAGCATTTT.

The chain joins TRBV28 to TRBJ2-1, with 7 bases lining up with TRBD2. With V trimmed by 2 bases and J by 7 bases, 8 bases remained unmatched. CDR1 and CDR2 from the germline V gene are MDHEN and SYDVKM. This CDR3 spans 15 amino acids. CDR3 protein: CASSLLRGGLNEQFF. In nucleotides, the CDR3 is TGTGCCAGCAGTTTACTTCGGGGAGGGTTAAATGAGCAGTTCTTC.

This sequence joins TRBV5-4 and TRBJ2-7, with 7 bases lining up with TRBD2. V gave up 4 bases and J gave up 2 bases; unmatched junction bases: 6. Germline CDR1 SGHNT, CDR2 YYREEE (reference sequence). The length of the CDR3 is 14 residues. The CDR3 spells CASSESAGAYEQYF. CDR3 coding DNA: TGTGCCAGCAGCGAATCGGCGGGAGCCTACGAGCAGTACTTC.

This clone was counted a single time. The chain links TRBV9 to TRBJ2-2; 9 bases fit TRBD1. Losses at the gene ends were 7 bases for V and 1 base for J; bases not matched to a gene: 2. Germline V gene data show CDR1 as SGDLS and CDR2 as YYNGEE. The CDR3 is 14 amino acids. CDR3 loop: CASQTGGNTGELFF. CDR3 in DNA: TGTGCCAGCCAGACAGGGGGGAACACCGGGGAGCTGTTTTTT.